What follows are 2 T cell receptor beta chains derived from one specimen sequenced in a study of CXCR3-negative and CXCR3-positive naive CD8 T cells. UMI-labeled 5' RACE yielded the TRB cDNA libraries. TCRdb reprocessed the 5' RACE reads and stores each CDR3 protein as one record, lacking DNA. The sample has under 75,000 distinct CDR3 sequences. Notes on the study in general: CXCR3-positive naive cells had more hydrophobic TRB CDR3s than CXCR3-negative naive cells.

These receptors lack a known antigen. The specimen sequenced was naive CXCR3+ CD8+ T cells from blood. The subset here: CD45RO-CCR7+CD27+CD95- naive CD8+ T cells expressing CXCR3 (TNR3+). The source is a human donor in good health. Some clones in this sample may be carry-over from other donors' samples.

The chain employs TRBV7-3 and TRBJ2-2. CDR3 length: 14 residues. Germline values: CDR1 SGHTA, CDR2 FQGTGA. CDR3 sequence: CASSEPGNTGELFF.

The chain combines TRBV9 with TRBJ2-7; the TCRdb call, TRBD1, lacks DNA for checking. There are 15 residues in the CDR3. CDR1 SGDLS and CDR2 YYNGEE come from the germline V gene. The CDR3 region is CASSPTGLTTYEQYF.